The 7 T cell receptor beta chains reported below all come from one sample, sequenced in a study of T-cell reconstitution after alpha-beta-depleted transplantation in children. For TCRbeta, the library was prepared with unique molecular identifiers. Each CDR3 protein is one row after TCRdb ran MiXCR on the PCR reads. Among approximately 400,000 distinct CDR3 sequences listed, about a tenth were seen once. The material sequenced was PBMCs from the stem cell graft donor, taken from the stem cell graft. The receptors come from a human donor who donated a stem cell graft to a child with acute myeloid leukemia.

V and J are TRBV5-1 and TRBJ2-5, with TRBD2 identical over 11 bases. Trimming took 4 bases from V and 2 from J; bases not matched to a gene: 7. Germline loops: CDR1 SGHRS, CDR2 YFSETQ. This CDR3 has 16 amino acids. CDR3 coding DNA: TGCGCCAGCAGCGTGGGACTAGCGGATTCACAAGAGACCCAGTACTTC. It translates to CASSVGLADSQETQYF.

There are many counts of this clonotype. J is TRBJ2-7 and V is TRBV7-8; TRBD2 aligns across 14 bases. This CDR3 comprises 18 residues. Germline CDR1 reads SGHVS; CDR2 reads FQNEAQ. J gave up 0 bases and V 0 bases, and 4 bases lay outside the gene matches. The CDR3 DNA is TGTGCCAGCAGCTTAGCCTCCGGGACTAGCGGGAGCTCCTACGAGCAGTACTTC. Protein sequence: CASSLASGTSGSSYEQYF.

This clonotype came up a few times. This chain uses TRBV27 with TRBJ2-3; TRBD2 aligns across 9 bases. The germline V gene has CDR1 MNHEY and CDR2 SMNVEV (reference sequence). V trimming: 3 bases; J trimming: 2 bases; junction bases outside the gene matches: 6. The CDR3 runs 16 residues. CDR3 protein: CASSFLVAGATDTQYF. The DNA for the CDR3 is TGTGCCAGCAGTTTTCTCGTAGCGGGGGCCACAGATACGCAGTATTTT.

This chain links TRBV20-1 with TRBJ2-1; 13 bases fit TRBD2. V lost 1 base and J lost 0; bases outside the gene matches: 12. The CDR3 extends over 20 amino acids. CDR1 and CDR2 (germline): DFQATT, SNEGSKA (reference sequence). CDR3 sequence: CSARAPETSGGPSSYNEQFF. Written as DNA, the CDR3 is TGCAGTGCTAGAGCCCCCGAGACTAGCGGGGGGCCGAGCTCCTACAATGAGCAGTTCTTC.

This clonotype showed up just a few times. The chain combines TRBV6-2 or TRBV6-3 with TRBJ1-6; D not resolved. The CDR3 covers 17 residues. Germline values: CDR1 MNHEY, CDR2 SVGEGT. V was clipped by 6 bases and J by 2 bases, with 17 bases between them. For the CDR3, the DNA is TGTGCCAGCAGGACAAGACACGTCCGAACCTATAATTCACCCCTCCACTTT. As protein: CASRTRHVRTYNSPLHF.

This chain uses TRBV27 with TRBJ2-5, with 8 bases aligning to TRBD2. After removal of 3 bases from V and 5 bases from J, the junction contained 11 bases not matched to a gene. Per germline, CDR1 MNHEY and CDR2 SMNVEV (reference sequence). CDR3 length: 16 residues. CDR3 DNA: TGTGCCAGCAGTTTTCGGGGCGGGGGGCTAGGGGAGACCCAGTACTTC. Residues: CASSFRGGGLGETQYF.

This chain uses TRBV2 with TRBJ1-5; tentatively, D is TRBD1 (5 bases). The CDR3 extends over 13 amino acids. Trimming removed 4 bases at V and 7 bases at J, with 11 bases between. Germline V gene lookup returns CDR1 SNHLY and CDR2 FYNNEI. The CDR3 spells CASSGGFGQPQHF. The CDR3 DNA is TGTGCCAGCAGTGGGGGGTTCGGACAGCCCCAGCATTTT.